The sequence of this TCR beta chain was determined in a study of T cells in Graves' hyperthyroidism and ophthalmopathy. Amplification of TCR beta CDR3 regions used RNA as the template. RT-PCR in the first round (using the HTBI primer set) targeted the TCR CDR3. One entry per CDR3 protein results from TCRdb running MiXCR on the multiplex PCR reads. The sample holds about 130,000 distinct CDR3 sequences, roughly 23% seen once. Trimming cost V 5 bases and J 7 bases; bases outside gene matches: 5. The CDR3 loop spans 13 amino acids. Per germline, CDR1 SGHAT and CDR2 FQNNGV. V and J are TRBV11-2 and TRBJ1-2, with 9 bases lining up with TRBD1. The TCR sequence derives from a woman in her forties or fifties with Graves' hyperthyroidism that later progressed to Graves' ophthalmopathy. Sequenced input: blood. In DNA, the CDR3 is TGTGCCAGCAGCCCCGGGACAGGGATTGGCTACACCTTC. Translation: CASSPGTGIGYTF.